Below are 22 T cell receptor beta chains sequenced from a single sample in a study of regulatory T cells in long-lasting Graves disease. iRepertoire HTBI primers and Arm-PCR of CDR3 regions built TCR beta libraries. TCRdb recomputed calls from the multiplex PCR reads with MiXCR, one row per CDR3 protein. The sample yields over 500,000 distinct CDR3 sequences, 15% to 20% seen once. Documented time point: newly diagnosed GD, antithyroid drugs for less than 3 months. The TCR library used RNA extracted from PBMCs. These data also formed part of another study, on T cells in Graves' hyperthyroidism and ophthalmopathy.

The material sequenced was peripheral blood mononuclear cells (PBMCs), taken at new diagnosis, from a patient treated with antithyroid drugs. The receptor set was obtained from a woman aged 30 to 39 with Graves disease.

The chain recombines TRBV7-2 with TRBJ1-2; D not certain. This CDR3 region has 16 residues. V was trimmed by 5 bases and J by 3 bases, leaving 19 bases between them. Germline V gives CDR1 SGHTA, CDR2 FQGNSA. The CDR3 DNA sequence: TGTGCCAGCAGCCACCGCGCATACTGGACCCACTATGGCTACACCTTC. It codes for CASSHRAYWTHYGYTF.

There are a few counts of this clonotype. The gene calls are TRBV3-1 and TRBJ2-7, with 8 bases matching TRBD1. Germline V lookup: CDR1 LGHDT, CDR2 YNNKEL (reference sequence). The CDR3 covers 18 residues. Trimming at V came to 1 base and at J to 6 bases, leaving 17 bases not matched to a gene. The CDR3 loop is CASSQVAGGHFTNREQYF. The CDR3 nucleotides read TGTGCCAGCAGCCAAGTAGCAGGGGGCCATTTCACAAATCGCGAGCAGTACTTC.

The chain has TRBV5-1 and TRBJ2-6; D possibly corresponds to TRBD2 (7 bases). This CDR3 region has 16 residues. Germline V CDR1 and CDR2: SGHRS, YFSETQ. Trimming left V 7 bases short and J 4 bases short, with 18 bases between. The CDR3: CASGFRGREGANVLTF. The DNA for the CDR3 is TGCGCCAGCGGATTTAGGGGGAGGGAGGGGGCCAACGTCCTGACTTTC.

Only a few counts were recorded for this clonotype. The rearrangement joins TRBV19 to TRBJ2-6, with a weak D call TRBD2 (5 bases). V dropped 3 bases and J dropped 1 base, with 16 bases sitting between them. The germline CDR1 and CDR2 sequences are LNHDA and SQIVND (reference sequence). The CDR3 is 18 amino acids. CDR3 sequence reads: CASSIRGQTRSGANVLTF. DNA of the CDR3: TGTGCCAGTAGTATCCGCGGGCAGACCCGATCTGGGGCCAACGTCCTGACTTTC.

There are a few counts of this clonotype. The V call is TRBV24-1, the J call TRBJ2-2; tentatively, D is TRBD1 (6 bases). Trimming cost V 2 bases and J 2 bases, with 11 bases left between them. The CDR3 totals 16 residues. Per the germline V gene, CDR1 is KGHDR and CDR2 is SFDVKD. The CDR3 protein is CATSDWGTPNTGELFF. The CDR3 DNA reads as TGTGCCACCAGTGATTGGGGGACACCTAACACCGGGGAGCTGTTTTTT.

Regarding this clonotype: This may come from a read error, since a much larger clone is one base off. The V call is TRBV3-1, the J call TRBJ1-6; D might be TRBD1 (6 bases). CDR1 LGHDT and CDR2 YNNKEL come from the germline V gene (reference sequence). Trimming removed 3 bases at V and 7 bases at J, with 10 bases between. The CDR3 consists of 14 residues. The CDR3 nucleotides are TGTGCCAGCAGCCACGGACAGCCAAATTCACCCCTCCACTTT. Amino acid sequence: CASSHGQPNSPLHF.

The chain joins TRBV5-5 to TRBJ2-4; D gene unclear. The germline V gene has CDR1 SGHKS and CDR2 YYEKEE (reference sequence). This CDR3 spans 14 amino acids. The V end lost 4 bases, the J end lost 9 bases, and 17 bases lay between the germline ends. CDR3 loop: CASSQELSARIQYF. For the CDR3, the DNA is TGTGCCAGCAGCCAAGAATTGTCCGCACGCATTCAGTACTTC.

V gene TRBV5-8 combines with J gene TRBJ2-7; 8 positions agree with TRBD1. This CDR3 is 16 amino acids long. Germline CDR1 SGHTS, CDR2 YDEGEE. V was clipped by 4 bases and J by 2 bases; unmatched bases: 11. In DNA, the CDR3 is TGTGCCAGCAGCCTGGGACAGGTCCGGAATCCCTACGAGCAGTACTTC. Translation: CASSLGQVRNPYEQYF.

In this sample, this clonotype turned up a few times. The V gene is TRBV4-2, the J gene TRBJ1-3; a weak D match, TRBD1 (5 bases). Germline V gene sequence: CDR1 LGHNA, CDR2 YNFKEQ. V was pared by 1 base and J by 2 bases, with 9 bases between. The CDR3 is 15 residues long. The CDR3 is CASSQGAGAGNTIYF. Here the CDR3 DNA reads TGTGCCAGCAGCCAAGGGGCGGGGGCTGGAAACACCATATATTTT.

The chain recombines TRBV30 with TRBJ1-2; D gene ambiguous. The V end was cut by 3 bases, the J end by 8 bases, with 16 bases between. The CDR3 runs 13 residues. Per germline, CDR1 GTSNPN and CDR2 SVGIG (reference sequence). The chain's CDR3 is CAWRDPVRVGYTF. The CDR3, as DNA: TGTGCCTGGAGGGATCCCGTGAGGGTCGGCTACACCTTC.

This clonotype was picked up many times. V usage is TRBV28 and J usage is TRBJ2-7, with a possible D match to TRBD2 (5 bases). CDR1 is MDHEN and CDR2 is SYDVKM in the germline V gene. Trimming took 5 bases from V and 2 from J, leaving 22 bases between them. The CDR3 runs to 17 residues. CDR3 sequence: CASSPDPREFGTYEQYF. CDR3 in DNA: TGTGCCAGCAGTCCCGACCCACGGGAATTTGGTACCTACGAGCAGTACTTC.

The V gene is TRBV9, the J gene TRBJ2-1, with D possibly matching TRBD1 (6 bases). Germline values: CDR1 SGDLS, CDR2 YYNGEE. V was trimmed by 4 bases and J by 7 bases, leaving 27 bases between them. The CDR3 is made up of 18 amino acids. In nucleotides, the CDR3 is TGTGCCAGCAGCATCCAAAATCAGGGGATCGGGAAGAGGAATGAGCAGTTCTTC. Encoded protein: CASSIQNQGIGKRNEQFF.

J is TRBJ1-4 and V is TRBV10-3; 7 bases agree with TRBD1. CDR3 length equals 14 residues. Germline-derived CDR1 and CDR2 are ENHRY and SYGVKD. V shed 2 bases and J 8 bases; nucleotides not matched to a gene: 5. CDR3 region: CAISEDRAGEKLFF. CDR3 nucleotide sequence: TGTGCCATCAGTGAGGACAGGGCGGGGGAAAAACTGTTTTTT.

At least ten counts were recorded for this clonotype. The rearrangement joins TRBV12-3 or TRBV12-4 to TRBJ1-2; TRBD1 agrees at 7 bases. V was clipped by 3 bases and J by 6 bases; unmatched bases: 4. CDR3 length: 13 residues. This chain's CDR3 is CASSFTGEDGYTF. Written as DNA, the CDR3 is TGTGCCAGCAGTTTCACAGGGGAGGATGGCTACACCTTC.

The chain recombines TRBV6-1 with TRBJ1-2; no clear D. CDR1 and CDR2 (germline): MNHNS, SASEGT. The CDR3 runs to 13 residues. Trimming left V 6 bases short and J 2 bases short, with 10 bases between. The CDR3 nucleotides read TGTGCCAGCAGGAATTGGGAGAACTATGGCTACACCTTC. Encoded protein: CASRNWENYGYTF.

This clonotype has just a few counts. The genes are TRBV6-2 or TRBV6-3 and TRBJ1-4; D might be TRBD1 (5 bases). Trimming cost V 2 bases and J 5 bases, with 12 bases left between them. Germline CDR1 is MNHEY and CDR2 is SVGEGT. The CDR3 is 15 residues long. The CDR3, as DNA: TGTGCCAGCAGTTACGGTCAGGGCCGGAATGAAAAACTGTTTTTT. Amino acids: CASSYGQGRNEKLFF.

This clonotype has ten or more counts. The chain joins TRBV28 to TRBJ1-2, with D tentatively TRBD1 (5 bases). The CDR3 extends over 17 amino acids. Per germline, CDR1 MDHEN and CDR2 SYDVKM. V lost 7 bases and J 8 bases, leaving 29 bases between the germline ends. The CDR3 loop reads CASNLLGQAIANRGYTF. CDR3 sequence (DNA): TGTGCCAGCAACTTACTCGGACAAGCCATCGCGAACCGCGGCTACACCTTC.

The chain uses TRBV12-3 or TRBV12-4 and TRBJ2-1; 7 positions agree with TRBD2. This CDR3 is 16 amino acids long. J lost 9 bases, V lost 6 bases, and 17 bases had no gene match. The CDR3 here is CASRRAGTFLSGEQFF. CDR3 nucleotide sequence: TGTGCCAGCAGAAGAGCGGGGACCTTTTTGTCCGGTGAGCAGTTCTTC.

The DNA for the CDR3 is TGTGCCAGCAGCCCCGTGGCCAGAGACGCTGAAGCTTTCTTT. This gives the protein CASSPVARDAEAFF. The gene calls are TRBV6-1 and TRBJ1-1; D is unresolved. The CDR3 loop spans 14 amino acids. Looked up from germline, CDR1 is MNHNS and CDR2 is SASEGT. Between the trimmed V and J ends, which lost 6 bases and 6 bases, there was a span of 17 bases.

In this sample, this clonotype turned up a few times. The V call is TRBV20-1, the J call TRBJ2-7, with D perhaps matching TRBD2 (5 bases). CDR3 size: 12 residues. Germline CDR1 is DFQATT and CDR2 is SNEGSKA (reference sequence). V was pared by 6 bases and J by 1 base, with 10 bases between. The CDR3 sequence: CSAKDWSYEQYF. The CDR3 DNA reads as TGCAGTGCCAAGGACTGGTCCTACGAGCAGTACTTC.

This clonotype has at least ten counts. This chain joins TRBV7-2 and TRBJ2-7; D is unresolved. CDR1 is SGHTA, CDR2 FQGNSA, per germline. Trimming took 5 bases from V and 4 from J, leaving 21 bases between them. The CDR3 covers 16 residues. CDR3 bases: TGTGCCAGCAGCATCTCTCGGGCGGAAATAGGGTACGAGCAGTACTTC. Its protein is CASSISRAEIGYEQYF.

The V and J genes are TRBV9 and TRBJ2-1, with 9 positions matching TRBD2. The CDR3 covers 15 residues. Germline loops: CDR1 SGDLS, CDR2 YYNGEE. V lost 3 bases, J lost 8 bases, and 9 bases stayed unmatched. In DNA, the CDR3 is TGTGCCAGCAGCGCCTCGGGACTAGCTATCGATGAGCAGTTCTTC. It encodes CASSASGLAIDEQFF.